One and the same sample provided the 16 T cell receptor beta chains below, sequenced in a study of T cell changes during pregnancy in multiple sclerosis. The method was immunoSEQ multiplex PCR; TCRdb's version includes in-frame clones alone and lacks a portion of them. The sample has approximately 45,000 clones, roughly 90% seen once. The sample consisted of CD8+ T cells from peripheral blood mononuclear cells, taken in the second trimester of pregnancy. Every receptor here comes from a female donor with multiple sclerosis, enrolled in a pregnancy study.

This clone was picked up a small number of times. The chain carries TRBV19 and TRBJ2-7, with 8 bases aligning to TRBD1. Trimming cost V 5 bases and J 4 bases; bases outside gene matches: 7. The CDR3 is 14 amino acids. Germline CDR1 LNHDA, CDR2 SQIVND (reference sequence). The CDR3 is CASSEAGGWYEQYF. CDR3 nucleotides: TGTGCCAGTAGTGAGGCAGGGGGCTGGTACGAGCAGTACTTC.

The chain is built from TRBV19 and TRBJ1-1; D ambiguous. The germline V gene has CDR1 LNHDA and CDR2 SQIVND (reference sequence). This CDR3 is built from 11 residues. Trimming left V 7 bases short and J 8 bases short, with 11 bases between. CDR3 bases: TGTGCCAGTATAGTCCCCGGGGAAGCTTTCTTT. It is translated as CASIVPGEAFF.

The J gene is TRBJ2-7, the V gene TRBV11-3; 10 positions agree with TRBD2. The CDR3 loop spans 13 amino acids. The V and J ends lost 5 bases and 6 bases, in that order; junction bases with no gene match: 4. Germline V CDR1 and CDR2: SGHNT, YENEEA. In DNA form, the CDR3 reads TGTGCCAGCAGCGAGCGGGGGGGCATCGAGCAGTACTTC. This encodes CASSERGGIEQYF.

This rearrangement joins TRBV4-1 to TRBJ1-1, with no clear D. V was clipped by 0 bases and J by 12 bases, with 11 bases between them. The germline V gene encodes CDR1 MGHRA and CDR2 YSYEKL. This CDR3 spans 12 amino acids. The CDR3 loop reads CASSQDTPVPFF. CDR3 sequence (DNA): TGCGCCAGCAGCCAAGATACTCCCGTCCCTTTCTTT.

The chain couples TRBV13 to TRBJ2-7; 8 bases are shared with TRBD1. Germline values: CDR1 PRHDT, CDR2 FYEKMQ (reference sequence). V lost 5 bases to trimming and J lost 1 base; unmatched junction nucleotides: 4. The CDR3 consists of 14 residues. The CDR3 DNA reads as TGTGCCAGCAGCCATGGGACAGGTTCCTACGAGCAGTACTTC. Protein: CASSHGTGSYEQYF.

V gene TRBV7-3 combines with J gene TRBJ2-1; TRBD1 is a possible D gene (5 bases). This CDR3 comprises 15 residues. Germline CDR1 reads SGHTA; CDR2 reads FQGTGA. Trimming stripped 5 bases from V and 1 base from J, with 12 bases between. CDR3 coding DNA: TGTGCCAGCAGCGGTCACAGGTCATCCTACAATGAGCAGTTCTTC. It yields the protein CASSGHRSSYNEQFF.

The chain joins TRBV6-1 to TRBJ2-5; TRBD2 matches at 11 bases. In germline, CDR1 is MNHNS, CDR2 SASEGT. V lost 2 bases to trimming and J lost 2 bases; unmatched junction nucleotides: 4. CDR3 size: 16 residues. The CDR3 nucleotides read TGTGCCAGCAGTGAACTGATAGCGGGGGGGCAAGAGACCCAGTACTTC. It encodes CASSELIAGGQETQYF.

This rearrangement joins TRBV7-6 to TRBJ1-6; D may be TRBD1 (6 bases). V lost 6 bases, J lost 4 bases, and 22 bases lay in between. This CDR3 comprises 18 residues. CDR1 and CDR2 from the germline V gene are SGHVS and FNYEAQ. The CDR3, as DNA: TGTGCCAGCAGATACCGGACAGCAAAACATGGGTATAATTCACCCCTCCACTTT. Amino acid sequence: CASRYRTAKHGYNSPLHF. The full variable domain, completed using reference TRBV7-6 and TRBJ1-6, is GAGVSQSPRYKVTKRGQDVALRCDPISGHVSLYWYRQALGQGPEFLTYFNYEAQQDKSGLPNDRFSAERPEGSISTLTIQRTEQRDSAMYRCASRYRTAKHGYNSPLHFGNGTRLTVT.

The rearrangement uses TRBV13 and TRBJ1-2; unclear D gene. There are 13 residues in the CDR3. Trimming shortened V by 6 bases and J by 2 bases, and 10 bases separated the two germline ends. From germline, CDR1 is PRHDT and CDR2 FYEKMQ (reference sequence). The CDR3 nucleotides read TGTGCCAGCAGTTCCTCGGGGAACTATGGCTACACCTTC. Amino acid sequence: CASSSSGNYGYTF.

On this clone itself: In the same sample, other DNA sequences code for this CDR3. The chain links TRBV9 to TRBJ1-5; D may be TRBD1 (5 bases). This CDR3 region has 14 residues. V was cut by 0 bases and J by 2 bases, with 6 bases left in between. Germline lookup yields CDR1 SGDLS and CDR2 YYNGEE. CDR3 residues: CASSVGGGNQPQHF. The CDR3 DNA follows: TGTGCCAGCAGCGTAGGGGGCGGCAATCAGCCCCAGCATTTT.

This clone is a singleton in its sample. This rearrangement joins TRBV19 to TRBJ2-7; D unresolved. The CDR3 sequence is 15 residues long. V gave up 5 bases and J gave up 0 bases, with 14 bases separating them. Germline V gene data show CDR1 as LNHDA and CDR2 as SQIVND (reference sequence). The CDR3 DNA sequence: TGTGCCAGTAGTGGTACCAGGTCGAGCTCCTACGAGCAGTACTTC. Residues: CASSGTRSSSYEQYF.

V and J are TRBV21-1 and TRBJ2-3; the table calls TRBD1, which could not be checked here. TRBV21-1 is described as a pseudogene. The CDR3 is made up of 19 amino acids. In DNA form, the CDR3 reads TGTGCCAGCAGCAAAGGACGAGACCGAAAACAGGGGCGCGCAGATACGCAGTATTTT. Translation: CASSKGRDRKQGRADTQYF.

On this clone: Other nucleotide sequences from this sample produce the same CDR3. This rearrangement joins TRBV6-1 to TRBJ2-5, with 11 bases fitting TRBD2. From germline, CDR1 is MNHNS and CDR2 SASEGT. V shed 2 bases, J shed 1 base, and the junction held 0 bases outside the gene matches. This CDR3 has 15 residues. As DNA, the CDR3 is TGTGCCAGCAGTGAACTAGCGGGGGGCCAAGAGACCCAGTACTTC. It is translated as CASSELAGGQETQYF.

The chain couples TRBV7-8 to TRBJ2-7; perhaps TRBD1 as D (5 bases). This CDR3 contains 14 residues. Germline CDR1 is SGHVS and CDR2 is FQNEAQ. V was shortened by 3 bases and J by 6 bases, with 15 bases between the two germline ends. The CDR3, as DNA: TGTGCCAGCAGCTTCGATACAGGTACAAGCGAGCAGTACTTC. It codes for CASSFDTGTSEQYF.

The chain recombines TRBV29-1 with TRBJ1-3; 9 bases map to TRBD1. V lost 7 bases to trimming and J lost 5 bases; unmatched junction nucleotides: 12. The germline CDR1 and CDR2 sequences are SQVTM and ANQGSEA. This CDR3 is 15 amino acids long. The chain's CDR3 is CSARLSGTGRNTIYF. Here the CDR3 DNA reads TGCAGCGCCCGGTTATCCGGGACAGGGAGAAACACCATATATTTT.

The CDR3 protein is CASSARQGLVYEQYF. DNA for the CDR3: TGTGCCAGTAGTGCCCGACAGGGTCTGGTCTACGAGCAGTACTTC. This sequence joins TRBV19 and TRBJ2-7; TRBD1 matches 7 bases. The CDR3 covers 15 residues. Losses at the gene ends were 5 bases for V and 3 bases for J; bases not matched to a gene: 10. Germline V CDR1 and CDR2: LNHDA, SQIVND (reference sequence).